This is a list of T cell receptor beta chains from one sample in a study of cytomegalovirus exposure and HLA in healthy donors. TCRdb's copy holds only in-frame clones and misses some; the assay was immunoSEQ multiplex PCR. The table has about 120,000 clones, roughly 78% seen once; the top ten hold about 3.3%. The sequenced sample consisted of PBMCs. Source of these receptors: a woman aged 25 to 39 in good health and CMV-seropositive. The CDR3 runs from the conserved cysteine through the conserved F or W. The D gene is left open where the match is weak. Clone size is given for some rows only: seen once, a few or many times, or a class if the clone is expanded.

CDR3 DNA: TGCAGCGTTGAAGACAGGACTTCCTACGAGCAGTACTTC
CDR3 protein: CSVEDRTSYEQYF
J gene: TRBJ2-7
V gene: TRBV29-1
D gene: NA
clone size: few

CDR3 DNA: TGTGCCAGCAGCCAGGGACAGGGAGGTGAAAAACTGTTTTTT
CDR3 protein: CASSQGQGGEKLFF
J gene: TRBJ1-4
V gene: TRBV6-5
D gene: TRBD1
clone size: NA

CDR3 DNA: TGTGCCAGCAGCCAAGAGGGGCCCTCCTACGAGCAGTACTTC
CDR3 protein: CASSQEGPSYEQYF
J gene: TRBJ2-7
V gene: TRBV14
D gene: NA
clone size: NA

CDR3 DNA: TGTGCCAGCAGTACCGGGACAGGGCGCGATGAGCAGTTCTTC
CDR3 protein: CASSTGTGRDEQFF
J gene: TRBJ2-1
V gene: TRBV28
D gene: TRBD1
clone size: NA

CDR3 DNA: TGTGCCAGCAGTGACGGCCCACGGGGAGGCGGCCAGCATTTT
CDR3 protein: CASSDGPRGGGQHF
J gene: TRBJ1-5
V gene: TRBV6-1
D gene: NA
clone size: once

CDR3 DNA: TGTGCCAGCAGTGAAGAGCCTTTCAATCAGCCCCAGCATTTT
CDR3 protein: CASSEEPFNQPQHF
J gene: TRBJ1-5
V gene: TRBV6-1
D gene: NA
clone size: NA

CDR3 DNA: TGCGCCAGCTTTCAGCGGGGGGGCACAGATACGCAGTATTTT
CDR3 protein: CASFQRGGTDTQYF
J gene: TRBJ2-3
V gene: TRBV5-1
D gene: TRBD2
clone size: few

CDR3 DNA: TGTGCCTGGAGTATGGGCCAGGGCAATCAGCCCCAGCATTTT
CDR3 protein: CAWSMGQGNQPQHF
J gene: TRBJ1-5
V gene: TRBV30
D gene: NA
clone size: NA

CDR3 DNA: TGCGCCAGCAGCCAAGATCGAGGAACTGAAGCTTTCTTT
CDR3 protein: CASSQDRGTEAFF
J gene: TRBJ1-1
V gene: TRBV4-3
D gene: NA
clone size: few

CDR3 DNA: TGTGCCAGCAGCGTAGTAGCGGGGATCTACAATGAGCAGTTCTTC
CDR3 protein: CASSVVAGIYNEQFF
J gene: TRBJ2-1
V gene: TRBV9
D gene: TRBD2
clone size: NA

CDR3 DNA: TGTGCCAGCAGTTTAACGAGGGGGCGGGAGCAGTACTTC
CDR3 protein: CASSLTRGREQYF
J gene: TRBJ2-7
V gene: TRBV27
D gene: TRBD1
clone size: NA

CDR3 DNA: TGTGCCAGCAGCTTAGCCGGGGGGGTAACCTACGAGCAGTACTTC
CDR3 protein: CASSLAGGVTYEQYF
J gene: TRBJ2-7
V gene: TRBV7-2
D gene: TRBD2
clone size: NA

CDR3 DNA: TGTGCCAGCAGGGGGACTGGGACAGGGGATGAAAAACTGTTTTTT
CDR3 protein: CASRGTGTGDEKLFF
J gene: TRBJ1-4
V gene: TRBV6-1
D gene: TRBD1
clone size: NA

CDR3 DNA: TGTGCCAGCAGACTTAGCGGGGTTCCCTCCAATGAGCAGTTCTTC
CDR3 protein: CASRLSGVPSNEQFF
J gene: TRBJ2-1
V gene: TRBV28
D gene: TRBD2
clone size: NA

CDR3 DNA: TGCAGTGCTAGAGATCAGGTGCAGTACTTC
CDR3 protein: CSARDQVQYF
J gene: TRBJ2-7
V gene: TRBV20-1
D gene: NA
clone size: NA

CDR3 DNA: TGTGCCATCAACAAGTCAGCGGCCTATGAGCAGTTCTTC
CDR3 protein: CAINKSAAYEQFF
J gene: TRBJ2-1
V gene: TRBV2
D gene: NA
clone size: NA

CDR3 DNA: TGTGCCAGTAGTATCAAAAGGGGAGCGGGTTCTTCGGCCGGGGAGCTGTTTTTT
CDR3 protein: CASSIKRGAGSSAGELFF
J gene: TRBJ2-2
V gene: TRBV19
D gene: NA
clone size: NA

CDR3 DNA: TGTGCCAGCAGAGCAGGCCGGGGGGATGAGCAGTACTTC
CDR3 protein: CASRAGRGDEQYF
J gene: TRBJ2-7
V gene: TRBV2
D gene: TRBD2
clone size: NA

CDR3 DNA: TGCGCCAGCAGCTTGGGGGCTACGAATGAAAAACTGTTTTTT
CDR3 protein: CASSLGATNEKLFF
J gene: TRBJ1-4
V gene: TRBV5-1
D gene: NA
clone size: NA

CDR3 DNA: TGTGCCACCAGCAGGAAGGACTACCGAAACACGACCGGGGAGCTGTTTTTT
CDR3 protein: CATSRKDYRNTTGELFF
J gene: TRBJ2-2
V gene: TRBV15
D gene: NA
clone size: NA

CDR3 DNA: TGTGCCACCCCTGATGACACATCTGAGACCCAGTACTTC
CDR3 protein: CATPDDTSETQYF
J gene: TRBJ2-5
V gene: TRBV2
D gene: NA
clone size: NA

CDR3 DNA: TGTGCCAGCAGCCCCCGGACAGGGTATAGTTACAATGAGCAGTTCTTC
CDR3 protein: CASSPRTGYSYNEQFF
J gene: TRBJ2-1
V gene: TRBV7-3
D gene: TRBD1
clone size: NA

CDR3 DNA: TGTGCCAGCAGCTTAAAGGGGATAGGCGGGGGGATCCAAGAGACCCAGTACTTC
CDR3 protein: CASSLKGIGGGIQETQYF
J gene: TRBJ2-5
V gene: TRBV11-1
D gene: TRBD2
clone size: once

CDR3 DNA: TGCGCCAGCAGCCAAGAGGGACAGGGGCCCTACGAGCAGTACTTC
CDR3 protein: CASSQEGQGPYEQYF
J gene: TRBJ2-7
V gene: TRBV4-1
D gene: TRBD1
clone size: NA

CDR3 DNA: TGTGCCAGCAGCTCCCGGACAGGGGCGAGTACAGATACGCAGTATTTT
CDR3 protein: CASSSRTGASTDTQYF
J gene: TRBJ2-3
V gene: TRBV7-6
D gene: TRBD1
clone size: NA

CDR3 DNA: TGTGCCAGCAGCTTAGGTGTGGGGCCTAATGAGCAGTTCTTC
CDR3 protein: CASSLGVGPNEQFF
J gene: TRBJ2-1
V gene: TRBV7-7
D gene: NA
clone size: NA

CDR3 DNA: TGTGCAATGGAGCCCCGACAGGACTATGGCTACACCTTC
CDR3 protein: CAMEPRQDYGYTF
J gene: TRBJ1-2
V gene: TRBV30
D gene: NA
clone size: few

CDR3 DNA: TGTGCCAGCAGCTTGGGATCGGTTGCGAAAGAGACCCAGTACTTC
CDR3 protein: CASSLGSVAKETQYF
J gene: TRBJ2-5
V gene: TRBV5-4
D gene: NA
clone size: NA

CDR3 DNA: TGTGCCAGCAGTCCTCGGTCAGGGAACACTGAAGCTTTCTTT
CDR3 protein: CASSPRSGNTEAFF
J gene: TRBJ1-1
V gene: TRBV6-5
D gene: NA
clone size: NA

CDR3 DNA: TGTGCCAGCAGCCAACAGGGTTATCGCGGGGAGCTGTTTTTT
CDR3 protein: CASSQQGYRGELFF
J gene: TRBJ2-2
V gene: TRBV11-3
D gene: NA
clone size: NA

CDR3 DNA: TGTGCCAGCAGCCGCTTACCTTCAGGGTCCACTGAAGCTTTCTTT
CDR3 protein: CASSRLPSGSTEAFF
J gene: TRBJ1-1
V gene: TRBV7-8
D gene: NA
clone size: NA

CDR3 DNA: TGTGCCAGCAGTGAATCTGGACAGGGGTATTTGGGTGGCTACACCTTC
CDR3 protein: CASSESGQGYLGGYTF
J gene: TRBJ1-2
V gene: TRBV6-1
D gene: TRBD1
clone size: NA

CDR3 DNA: TGTGCCAGCAGCATACAGCGGGGCGGGGGGGAGACCCAGTACTTC
CDR3 protein: CASSIQRGGGETQYF
J gene: TRBJ2-5
V gene: TRBV6-5
D gene: TRBD2
clone size: NA

CDR3 DNA: TGTGCCACCAGCAGGCGCCTAGCGGGGGGGTACTCTGGGGCCAACGTCCTGACTTTC
CDR3 protein: CATSRRLAGGYSGANVLTF
J gene: TRBJ2-6
V gene: TRBV15
D gene: TRBD2
clone size: NA

CDR3 DNA: TGCGCCAGCAGCACAGGACAGGGCAGCTACGAGCAGTACTTC
CDR3 protein: CASSTGQGSYEQYF
J gene: TRBJ2-7
V gene: TRBV5-1
D gene: TRBD1
clone size: NA

CDR3 DNA: TGTGCCAGCAGCTTAGTAGCAGAGACCCAGTACTTC
CDR3 protein: CASSLVAETQYF
J gene: TRBJ2-5
V gene: TRBV7-2
D gene: NA
clone size: once

CDR3 DNA: TGTGCCAGCAGTGAAGCGATCGGCCAGGGGACGTACGAGCAGTACTTC
CDR3 protein: CASSEAIGQGTYEQYF
J gene: TRBJ2-7
V gene: TRBV2
D gene: NA
clone size: NA

CDR3 DNA: TGTGCCAGCAGCCACGACAGGGCGGGAGAAAAACTGTTTTTT
CDR3 protein: CASSHDRAGEKLFF
J gene: TRBJ1-4
V gene: TRBV7-9
D gene: TRBD1
clone size: NA

CDR3 DNA: TGCGCCAGCAGCCAAGTCCCGGGACTAGCGGGGTCAGCCGGGGAGGAGACCCAGTACTTC
CDR3 protein: CASSQVPGLAGSAGEETQYF
J gene: TRBJ2-5
V gene: TRBV4-1
D gene: TRBD2
clone size: NA

CDR3 DNA: TGTGCCATCGGGGCGGGGGCGGGGGGCCGGAGCACAGATACGCAGTATTTT
CDR3 protein: CAIGAGAGGRSTDTQYF
J gene: TRBJ2-3
V gene: TRBV10-3
D gene: TRBD2
clone size: NA

CDR3 DNA: TGTGCCAGTAGTCCCGGGGAGACCCAGTACTTC
CDR3 protein: CASSPGETQYF
J gene: TRBJ2-5
V gene: TRBV19
D gene: NA
clone size: NA

CDR3 DNA: TGTGCCAGCAGTCCCGGGACAGGGTCTTATGGCTACACCTTC
CDR3 protein: CASSPGTGSYGYTF
J gene: TRBJ1-2
V gene: TRBV5-6
D gene: TRBD1
clone size: NA

CDR3 DNA: TGTGCCATCAGCGGCGGCAGCCAAGAGACCCAGTACTTC
CDR3 protein: CAISGGSQETQYF
J gene: TRBJ2-5
V gene: TRBV10-3
D gene: NA
clone size: NA

CDR3 DNA: TGTGCCAGCAGCTCAGTCTTTAATTCACCCCTCCACTTT
CDR3 protein: CASSSVFNSPLHF
J gene: TRBJ1-6
V gene: TRBV7-6
D gene: NA
clone size: NA

CDR3 DNA: TGTGCCACCAGCAGAGATAAAGGGGGCAATCAGCCCCAGCATTTT
CDR3 protein: CATSRDKGGNQPQHF
J gene: TRBJ1-5
V gene: TRBV15
D gene: NA
clone size: many

CDR3 DNA: TGTGCCAGCTTATTCCGGGACAAAAAGAAGGGGGAGCTGTTTTTT
CDR3 protein: CASLFRDKKKGELFF
J gene: TRBJ2-2
V gene: TRBV28
D gene: NA
clone size: NA

CDR3 DNA: TGTGCCAGCAGTTTAACCCCGGGGGGGGGCTGGAAACTGTTTTTT
CDR3 protein: CASSLTPGGGWKLFF
J gene: TRBJ1-4
V gene: TRBV28
D gene: NA
clone size: NA

CDR3 DNA: TGTGCCAGCGGTAACAGGGAATATTCACCCCTCCACTTT
CDR3 protein: CASGNREYSPLHF
J gene: TRBJ1-6
V gene: TRBV28
D gene: NA
clone size: NA

CDR3 DNA: TGTGCCACCAGCAGAGGGGGAGTGACCGAGCAGTACTTC
CDR3 protein: CATSRGGVTEQYF
J gene: TRBJ2-7
V gene: TRBV15
D gene: NA
clone size: NA

CDR3 DNA: TGTGCCAGCACCCTAGATAGCACAGATACGCAGTATTTT
CDR3 protein: CASTLDSTDTQYF
J gene: TRBJ2-3
V gene: TRBV28
D gene: NA
clone size: NA

CDR3 DNA: TGTGCCAGCAGCCCCCCGGGTGTGCGTGGCTACACCTTC
CDR3 protein: CASSPPGVRGYTF
J gene: TRBJ1-2
V gene: TRBV28
D gene: NA
clone size: NA

CDR3 DNA: TGCAGCGTTGTAAAATGGACAGGGCGATGTGTGCAGTACTTC
CDR3 protein: CSVVKWTGRCVQYF
J gene: TRBJ2-7
V gene: TRBV29-1
D gene: TRBD1
clone size: NA

CDR3 DNA: TGTGCCAGCAGCTTCAGAGGAGGTTTCTCCTACGAGCAGTACTTC
CDR3 protein: CASSFRGGFSYEQYF
J gene: TRBJ2-7
V gene: TRBV7-9
D gene: NA
clone size: NA

CDR3 DNA: TGCGCCAGCAGCTTTGGGGACAGAATGAACACTGAAGCCTTCTTT
CDR3 protein: CASSFGDRMNTEAFF
J gene: TRBJ1-1
V gene: TRBV5-1
D gene: TRBD1
clone size: NA

CDR3 DNA: TGTGCCAGCAGTTTATCGCCGACCCCGGGGTTTTACGAGCAGTACTTC
CDR3 protein: CASSLSPTPGFYEQYF
J gene: TRBJ2-7
V gene: TRBV28
D gene: NA
clone size: NA

CDR3 DNA: TGTTCCAGCAGCCCCGGGGGGTCACATGTCAATCAGCCCCAGCATTTT
CDR3 protein: CSSSPGGSHVNQPQHF
J gene: TRBJ1-5
V gene: TRBV7-9
D gene: NA
clone size: NA

CDR3 DNA: TGCGCCAGCAGCTTGGCGGACAGGGGGGGTTCACCCCTCCACTTT
CDR3 protein: CASSLADRGGSPLHF
J gene: TRBJ1-6
V gene: TRBV5-1
D gene: TRBD1
clone size: NA